This TCR beta chain was documented in a study of response to subunit inactivated influenza vaccine. TCRdb processed the RT-PCR reads anew with MiXCR; each CDR3 protein has one entry. The table includes roughly 620,000 distinct CDR3 sequences, 10% to 12% detected once. In this sample, this clonotype turned up a few times. The CDR3 covers 15 residues. Germline CDR1 reads SGHNT; CDR2 reads YYREEE (reference sequence). J gave up 4 bases and V 2 bases, and 4 bases lay outside the gene matches. The data were also submitted as part of a second study, on T cells expressing NK-cell markers. This second study says: In generating TCR beta cDNA, 5'RACE template switching with UMIs was used. Sequencing of TCR beta repertoires drew on sorted CD3+CD56+NKG2C+, CD3+CD56+NKG2C- and CD3+CD56-NKG2C+ T cells. Out of eight donors sequenced, seven tested HCMV-seropositive and the remaining one seronegative. In a handful of donors, dominant clonotypes made up roughly 28.3-65% of CD3+CD56-NKG2C+ cells. Questions lingered over whether expanded NKG2C+ T cell clones were HCMV-specific.

The clonotype comes from a man aged 50-59 years who received an inactivated influenza vaccine. This rearrangement joins TRBV5-4 to TRBJ2-3; 10 bases match TRBD1. The source material was PBMCs from blood, sampled on the day of vaccination. CDR3 nucleotides: TGTGCCAGCAGCTTAACCGGGACAGGGGCAGATACGCAGTATTTT. This encodes CASSLTGTGADTQYF.